Detailed here is one TCR beta chain. This receptor's antigen is unknown. The sample holds no much larger clone one base away, and base qualities are not on file. Library method: the immunoSEQ multiplex PCR assay. For the multiplex PCR, a mixture combining 60 forward primers for TCR Vbeta segments and 13 reverse primers for TCR Jbeta segments was used. Amplification of the CDR3 region of rearranged TCR beta genes was performed with a multiplex PCR assay on genomic DNA. Amplified TCR beta libraries were sequenced as 87-base-pair reads on the Illumina HiSeq System. The authors processed their data as follows. In a later analysis, approximately 74 million unique TCR beta chains were counted across the roughly 670 repertoires, and some 10 million of these chains were shared by at least two donors. Raw reads were error-corrected and collapsed into unique sequences by a nearest-neighbor algorithm in which closely related sequences were merged to remove PCR and sequencing errors. V, D and J gene segments were assigned by aligning CDR3 sequences to IMGT reference sequences. Each retained sequence needed at least a six-nucleotide match to both a V gene segment and a J gene segment. A rearrangement counted as productive if the CDR3 had no stop codons and remained in frame with V and J, and every other rearrangement counted as non-productive. CDR3 was defined according to IMGT convention as the region running from the second conserved V-encoded cysteine to the conserved J-encoded phenylalanine. In an earlier analysis of approximately 590 of the donors, sequences lacking an unambiguous match to a single V gene segment were excluded. In an earlier analysis of a few hundred of the donors, V segments were called functional above 56.7% productive rearrangements and were called segregating when the between-donor standard deviation exceeded 5%. A statistical classification framework was built for diagnosing cytomegalovirus status from the catalog of TCR beta chain sequences. In a later analysis, TCR nucleotide sequences were compared against IMGT/GENE-DB human TR gene sequences so that V and J genes could be assigned. In a later analysis, CDR3 sequences and most-parsimonious VDJ recombination scenarios were assigned using the TCRdist pipeline. In a later analysis, every TCR beta chain was defined by the combination of its CDR3 amino acid sequence and its V-gene family, and reads without a unique V-gene family were dropped. As a way to deal with suspected cross-contamination and a sequencing artifact, a later analysis dropped hundreds of nucleotide sequences that were highly shared and had low generation probability. In a later analysis, a clonal expansion index for each public chain was calculated from normalized within-repertoire ranks of inferred template counts. A later analysis computed generation probabilities with a VDJ recombination model fitted to out-of-frame rearrangements, and checked the results against IGoR. A later analysis scored TCR-TCR, TCR-HLA and TCR-CMV co-occurrence with hypergeometric tests, applying a repertoire-size bias correction to TCR pairs. To estimate false discovery rates, a later analysis permuted the HLA or CMV assignments 20 times. In a later analysis, co-occurring TCRs were grouped using DBSCAN, with TCRdist sequence similarity added in when clustering inside HLA-allele-positive subsets. Repertoires with fewer than 30,000 or more than 120,000 public chains, plus five repertoires with anomalous nucleotide sharing, were excluded from co-occurrence clustering. Imported from immuneACCESS, the table was reduced by TCRdb to in-frame sequences with V and J called. These copies leave out some clones; in studies compared against another copy, an unresolved V gene accounts for under half, and the cause of the remainder is not known. That table supplies the V and J calls and clone size; D and trimming were determined from the DNA. This sample lists around 81,000 clones; under 70% were detected once. Around 5.8% of the sample lies in the top ten.

This entry belongs to a study of cytomegalovirus exposure and HLA in healthy donors (dated by TCRdb to 2016 to 2017). Concerning the study at large: An earlier analysis of approximately 640 of the donors reported more than 250 Gb of sequence data and more than 90 million unique TCR beta sequences from about 179 million T cells. Approximately 310 gigabases of sequencing data and tens of millions of unique TCR sequences were included in an early release covering 500 to 750 HLA-typed donors. The genetic ancestry cluster associated with self-reported Caucasian donors included 81% of the 398 genotyped donors. The study was designed to test whether signatures of past pathogen exposure could be identified by cataloging public T cell receptors. The study used immunosequencing to profile the T cell repertoires of several hundred subjects and linked those repertoires to cytomegalovirus serostatus. A separate validation cohort of roughly 130 different subjects was used in addition to the 666-subject first cohort. To predict cytomegalovirus infection status, the study brought together high-throughput TCR immunosequencing, statistical association of individual TCRs with disease status, and machine learning. To study patterns of TCR occurrence, a later analysis re-analyzed previously published TCR beta repertoires from 650 to 750 donors and added high-resolution HLA genotyping. Rather than drawing on any new phenotypic data, the later analysis identified candidate immune exposures from TCR beta sequences and the way those sequences occurred across donors. In an earlier analysis of 500 to 650 of the donors, high-throughput TCR beta sequencing was used to judge whether each TCR beta V gene segment behaved as functional or pseudogenic. Donor age, sex, ethnicity and CMV serostatus were compiled alongside the repertoire data. Genome-wide SNP genotypes for about three fifths of the roughly 700 donors were used in a later genetic analysis, which treated that subset as a discovery cohort. Every discovery cohort repertoire had been produced on one sequencing platform. HLA typing covered class I and class II loci at four-digit resolution. The number of donors typed differed by locus, with about 629-640 for A, B, C, DRB1 and DQB1, roughly 520 for DQA1, 606 for DPA1, and over 400 for DPB1. A few DR-DQ haplotypes were handled as single units for association and clustering because linkage in the cohort was strong. On average, roughly 250,000 unique TCR beta nucleotide sequences were sequenced per donor among fewer than 500 genotyped donors of the cohort, with roughly 19% of those sequences being non-productive.

Broad study findings and their caveats: Across donors, most TCR sequences were observed very rarely, whereas some public TCRs were present in many individuals. The presence/absence analyses assumed that sequencing depth was roughly uniform across donors, and that assumption may not be true. A cluster of highly shared sequence variants was judged likely to represent a technical artifact of the sequencing pipeline. The classifier was reported to diagnose cytomegalovirus status with high specificity and sensitivity in both the original and validation cohorts. In the study, approximately 150 TCR beta chains were listed as associated with cytomegalovirus. This cohort had only TCR beta chains sequenced, and the lack of alpha or paired-chain data limited which features could be detected. A later analysis found that most CMV-associated TCR beta chains appeared HLA-restricted, with HLA associations seemingly driven largely by CMV exposure. In a later analysis, HLA-associated TCR beta chains showed more clonal expansion and lower generation probabilities than non-associated chains that were equally common. In vitro tests confirmed that a few of the cytomegalovirus-associated TCR beta chains recognize cytomegalovirus antigens. In an earlier analysis of some 500 of the donors, most TCR beta V segments appeared in productive rearrangements about 87% or about 30% of the time, broadly matching IMGT annotations. For the cohort, immune exposure information was limited to CMV serostatus. Correlated functional status among segregating V segments might be attributable to linkage disequilibrium, but an unknown experimental factor could not be ruled out. It was suggested by the authors that the approach could potentially be generalized to other disease states and immunological phenotypes. When HLA alleles, especially DR and DQ, strongly co-occurred, attributing TCR associations to individual alleles was difficult. In a later analysis, TCR association rates were found to vary across HLA loci, with the most associated TCRs seen for DRB1 alleles and the fewest for HLA-C alleles. HLA typing was unavailable for some donors at each locus, so association tests used only the typed subset. A later genetic analysis associated a missense DCLRE1C variant with V-gene and J-gene trimming of TCR beta chains, and an independent cohort replicated the association. Compared with the roughly 720-donor mean, donors in an Asian-associated ancestry cluster had fewer N-insertions in productive TCRs, according to a later genetic analysis. Several of the top co-occurrence clusters appeared to be linked to parvovirus B19, influenza, CMV and Epstein-Barr virus, according to a later analysis. A further reported finding was that TCR beta sequences accurately predicted the HLA-A and HLA-B alleles for most subjects in the first cohort. At a false discovery rate of 0.05, a later analysis linked around 17,000 TCR beta sequences to specific HLA alleles. Because counts were too low, approximately 18 rarely observed V segments, including chromosome 9 orphons, were excluded from the earlier analysis of 587 of the donors.

In total, over 600 healthy bone marrow donors made up the cohort. All cohort members were sampled while nominally healthy, although unrecorded immune exposures were likely present. The donor was CMV seropositive and belonged to the group of some 290 seropositive cohort members. Every donor gave a peripheral blood sample, and the peripheral blood mononuclear cells from that sample were used for TCR beta sequencing. The Qiagen DNeasy Blood Extraction Kit was used to extract genomic DNA from the blood cell samples. This TCR came from a man younger than 45 in good health and CMV-seropositive. Sequences were obtained from PBMCs.

The bases read TGTGCCAGCAGCTTAAGTGGGGGGGGGACTGAAGCTTTCTTT. It specifies CASSLSGGGTEAFF. The sequence is built from TRBV7-3 and TRBJ1-1; TRBD1 is a weak D gene call, 5 bases matching. The junction shows trimming of 1 base on V and 5 bases on J, plus 11 bases between the germline ends. In the germline V gene, CDR1 corresponds to SGHTA and CDR2 to FQGTGA. The CDR3 goes from the cysteine to the phenylalanine over 14 residues. The sequence is cut down to CDR3 DNA, 42 bases in frame from base 1.